This is a list of T cell receptor beta chains from one sample in a study of molecular identifiers for immune sequencing clone quantification. TCRdb fed the PCR reads into MiXCR, producing one record per CDR3 protein. The repertoire holds around 480,000 distinct CDR3 sequences, with roughly 23% as singletons. Input material: naive CD8+ T cells from blood, with Jurkat cell RNA spiked in. These receptors all stem from a human donor in good health. Some libraries in this study had Jurkat cell RNA spiked in. CDR3s include the opening cysteine and the closing phenylalanine or tryptophan. The D gene is left open where the match is weak. Not every row has a clone size; where given, it reads once, few, many or a size class.

NA,few,TRBJ1-1,TRBV4-1,CASSQVDGFSEAFF,TGCGCCAGCAGCCAAGTAGACGGATTTTCTGAAGCTTTCTTT
NA,NA,TRBJ2-7,TRBV7-9,CASSLDSAGSYEQYF,TGTGCCAGCAGCTTAGACAGCGCGGGCAGCTACGAGCAGTACTTC
NA,NA,TRBJ2-3,TRBV3-1,CASSQDTEGDTQYF,TGTGCCAGCAGCCAAGATACGGAAGGTGATACGCAGTATTTT
NA,many,TRBJ1-1,TRBV6-2/TRBV6-3,CASSYSAVDSLGTEAFF,TGTGCCAGCAGTTACTCCGCGGTCGATAGCTTGGGCACTGAAGCTTTCTTT
TRBD2,NA,TRBJ2-2,TRBV7-6,CASSLPLGTSGRPGTGELFF,TGTGCCAGCAGCTTACCACTCGGGACTAGCGGGAGGCCAGGGACCGGGGAGCTGTTTTTT
NA,NA,TRBJ2-1,TRBV30,CAWRPKLYNEQFF,TGTGCCTGGAGACCCAAATTATACAATGAGCAGTTCTTC
NA,NA,TRBJ2-2,TRBV12-3/TRBV12-4,CASRPGTIKGGTNTGELFF,TGTGCCAGCAGGCCTGGGACAATTAAGGGGGGGACGAACACCGGGGAGCTGTTTTTT
TRBD1,many,TRBJ2-3,TRBV5-1,CASSYYPGTGQNTDTQYF,TGCGCCAGCAGCTACTACCCCGGGACAGGCCAAAACACAGATACGCAGTATTTT
TRBD2,few,TRBJ2-5,TRBV7-9,CASSQGRTSGGAYRGQETQYF,TGTGCCAGCAGCCAGGGAAGGACTAGCGGGGGGGCCTACCGTGGCCAAGAGACCCAGTACTTC
NA,many,TRBJ2-3,TRBV4-1,CASSLNGDTQYF,TGCGCCAGCAGCCTTAATGGTGATACGCAGTATTTT
NA,many,TRBJ1-1,TRBV27,CASSLKIDGTEAFF,TGTGCCAGCAGTTTAAAGATCGATGGGACTGAAGCTTTCTTT
TRBD2,many,TRBJ2-7,TRBV5-1,CASSTGTITSYEQYF,TGCGCCAGCAGCACCGGGACTATAACCTCCTACGAGCAGTACTTC
TRBD1,few,TRBJ1-4,TRBV7-9,CASSFGQVVTNEKLFF,TGTGCCAGCAGCTTCGGACAGGTTGTAACTAATGAAAAACTGTTTTTT
NA,NA,TRBJ2-5,TRBV27,CASSLVGTHQETQYF,TGTGCCAGCAGTTTAGTTGGGACACACCAAGAGACCCAGTACTTC